This T cell receptor beta chain derives from a study of OX40 agonist ivuxolimab in advanced cancers. Study-level points and caveats: CD8+ T cells showed, on average, more clonal expansion than CD4+ cells. Antigen specificity of clonally expanded peripheral T cells was not established.

TCRdb's table, derived via immunoSEQ multiplex PCR, lists solely in-frame clones and lacks some. Of 55,000 to 70,000 clones listed, about 84% were seen once; the top ten hold more than 2.5%. Autoimmune disease history or systemic immunosuppression barred patients. As regards this clone: Antigen: not known.

Material: CD4+ or CD8+ T cells sorted from blood, obtained in a trial of the OX40 agonist ivuxolimab. This receptor was obtained from an adult with an advanced solid tumor such as melanoma, head and neck, liver or kidney cancer.

In DNA, the CDR3 is TGCGCCAGCAGCCAAGATCTGGCTCTTTTGGGGGAGACCCAGTACTTC. Translation: CASSQDLALLGETQYF. The chain recombines TRBV4-3 with TRBJ2-5; D not certain. V was cut by 0 bases and J by 5 bases, with 16 bases left in between. The CDR3 consists of 16 residues. The germline gives CDR1 LGHNA, CDR2 YSLEER.